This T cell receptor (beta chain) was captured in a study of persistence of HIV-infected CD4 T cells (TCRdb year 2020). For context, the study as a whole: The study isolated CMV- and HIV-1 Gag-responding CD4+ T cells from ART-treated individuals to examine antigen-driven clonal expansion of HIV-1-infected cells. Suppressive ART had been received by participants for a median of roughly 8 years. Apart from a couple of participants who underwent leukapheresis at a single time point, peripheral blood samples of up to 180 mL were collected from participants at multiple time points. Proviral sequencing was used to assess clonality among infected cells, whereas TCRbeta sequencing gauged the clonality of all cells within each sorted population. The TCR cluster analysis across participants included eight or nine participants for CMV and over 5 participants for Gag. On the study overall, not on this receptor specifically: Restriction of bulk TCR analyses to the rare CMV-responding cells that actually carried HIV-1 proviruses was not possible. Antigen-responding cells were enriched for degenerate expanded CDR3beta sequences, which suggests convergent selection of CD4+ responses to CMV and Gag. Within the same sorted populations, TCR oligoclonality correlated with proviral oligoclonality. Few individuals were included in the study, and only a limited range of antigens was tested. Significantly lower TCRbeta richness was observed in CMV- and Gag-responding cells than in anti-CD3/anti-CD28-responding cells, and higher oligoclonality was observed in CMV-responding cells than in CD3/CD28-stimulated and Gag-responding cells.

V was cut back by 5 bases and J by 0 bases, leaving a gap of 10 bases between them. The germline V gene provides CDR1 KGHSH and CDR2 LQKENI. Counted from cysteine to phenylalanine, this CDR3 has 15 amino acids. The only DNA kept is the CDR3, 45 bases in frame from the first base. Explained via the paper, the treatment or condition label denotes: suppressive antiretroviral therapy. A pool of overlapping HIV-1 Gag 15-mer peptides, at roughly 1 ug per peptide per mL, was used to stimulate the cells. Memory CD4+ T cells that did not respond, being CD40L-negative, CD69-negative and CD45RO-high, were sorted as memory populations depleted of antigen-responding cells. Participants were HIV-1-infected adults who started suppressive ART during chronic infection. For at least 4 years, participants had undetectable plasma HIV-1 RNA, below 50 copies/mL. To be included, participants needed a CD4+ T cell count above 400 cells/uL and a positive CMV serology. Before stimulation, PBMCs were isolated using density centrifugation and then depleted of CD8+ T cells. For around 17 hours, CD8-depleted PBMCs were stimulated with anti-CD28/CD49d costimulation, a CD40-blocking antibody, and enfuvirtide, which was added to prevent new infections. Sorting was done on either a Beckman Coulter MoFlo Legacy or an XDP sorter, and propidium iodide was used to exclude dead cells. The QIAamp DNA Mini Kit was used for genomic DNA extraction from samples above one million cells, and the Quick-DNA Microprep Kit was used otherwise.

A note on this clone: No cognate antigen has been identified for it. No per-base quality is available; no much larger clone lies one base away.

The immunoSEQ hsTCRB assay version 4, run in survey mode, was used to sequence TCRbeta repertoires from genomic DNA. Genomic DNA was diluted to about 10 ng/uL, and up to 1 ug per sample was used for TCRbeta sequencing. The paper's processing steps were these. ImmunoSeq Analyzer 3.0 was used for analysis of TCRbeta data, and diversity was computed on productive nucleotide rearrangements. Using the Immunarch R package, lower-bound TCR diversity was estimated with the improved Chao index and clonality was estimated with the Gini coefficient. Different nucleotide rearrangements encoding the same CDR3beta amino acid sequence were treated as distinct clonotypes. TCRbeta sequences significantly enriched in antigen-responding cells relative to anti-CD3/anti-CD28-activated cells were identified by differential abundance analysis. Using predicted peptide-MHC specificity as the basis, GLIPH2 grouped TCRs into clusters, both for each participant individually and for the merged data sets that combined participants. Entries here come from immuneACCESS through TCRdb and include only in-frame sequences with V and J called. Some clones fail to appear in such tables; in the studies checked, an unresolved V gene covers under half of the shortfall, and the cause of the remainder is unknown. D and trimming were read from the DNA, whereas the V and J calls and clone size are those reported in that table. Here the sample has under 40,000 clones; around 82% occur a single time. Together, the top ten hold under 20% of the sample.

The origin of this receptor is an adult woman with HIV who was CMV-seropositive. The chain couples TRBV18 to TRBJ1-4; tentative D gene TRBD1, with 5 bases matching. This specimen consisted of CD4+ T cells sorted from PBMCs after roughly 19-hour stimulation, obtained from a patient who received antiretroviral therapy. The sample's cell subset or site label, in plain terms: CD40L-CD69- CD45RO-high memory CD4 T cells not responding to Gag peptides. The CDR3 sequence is CASSSQAATNEKLFF. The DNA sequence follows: TGTGCCAGCTCATCACAGGCTGCAACTAATGAAAAACTGTTTTTT. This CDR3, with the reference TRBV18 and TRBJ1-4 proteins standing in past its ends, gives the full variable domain NAGVMQNPRHLVRRRGQEARLRCSPMKGHSHVYWYRQLPEEGLKFMVYLQKENIIDESGMPKERFSAEFPKEGPSILRIQQVVRGDSAAYFCASSSQAATNEKLFFGSGTQLSVL.